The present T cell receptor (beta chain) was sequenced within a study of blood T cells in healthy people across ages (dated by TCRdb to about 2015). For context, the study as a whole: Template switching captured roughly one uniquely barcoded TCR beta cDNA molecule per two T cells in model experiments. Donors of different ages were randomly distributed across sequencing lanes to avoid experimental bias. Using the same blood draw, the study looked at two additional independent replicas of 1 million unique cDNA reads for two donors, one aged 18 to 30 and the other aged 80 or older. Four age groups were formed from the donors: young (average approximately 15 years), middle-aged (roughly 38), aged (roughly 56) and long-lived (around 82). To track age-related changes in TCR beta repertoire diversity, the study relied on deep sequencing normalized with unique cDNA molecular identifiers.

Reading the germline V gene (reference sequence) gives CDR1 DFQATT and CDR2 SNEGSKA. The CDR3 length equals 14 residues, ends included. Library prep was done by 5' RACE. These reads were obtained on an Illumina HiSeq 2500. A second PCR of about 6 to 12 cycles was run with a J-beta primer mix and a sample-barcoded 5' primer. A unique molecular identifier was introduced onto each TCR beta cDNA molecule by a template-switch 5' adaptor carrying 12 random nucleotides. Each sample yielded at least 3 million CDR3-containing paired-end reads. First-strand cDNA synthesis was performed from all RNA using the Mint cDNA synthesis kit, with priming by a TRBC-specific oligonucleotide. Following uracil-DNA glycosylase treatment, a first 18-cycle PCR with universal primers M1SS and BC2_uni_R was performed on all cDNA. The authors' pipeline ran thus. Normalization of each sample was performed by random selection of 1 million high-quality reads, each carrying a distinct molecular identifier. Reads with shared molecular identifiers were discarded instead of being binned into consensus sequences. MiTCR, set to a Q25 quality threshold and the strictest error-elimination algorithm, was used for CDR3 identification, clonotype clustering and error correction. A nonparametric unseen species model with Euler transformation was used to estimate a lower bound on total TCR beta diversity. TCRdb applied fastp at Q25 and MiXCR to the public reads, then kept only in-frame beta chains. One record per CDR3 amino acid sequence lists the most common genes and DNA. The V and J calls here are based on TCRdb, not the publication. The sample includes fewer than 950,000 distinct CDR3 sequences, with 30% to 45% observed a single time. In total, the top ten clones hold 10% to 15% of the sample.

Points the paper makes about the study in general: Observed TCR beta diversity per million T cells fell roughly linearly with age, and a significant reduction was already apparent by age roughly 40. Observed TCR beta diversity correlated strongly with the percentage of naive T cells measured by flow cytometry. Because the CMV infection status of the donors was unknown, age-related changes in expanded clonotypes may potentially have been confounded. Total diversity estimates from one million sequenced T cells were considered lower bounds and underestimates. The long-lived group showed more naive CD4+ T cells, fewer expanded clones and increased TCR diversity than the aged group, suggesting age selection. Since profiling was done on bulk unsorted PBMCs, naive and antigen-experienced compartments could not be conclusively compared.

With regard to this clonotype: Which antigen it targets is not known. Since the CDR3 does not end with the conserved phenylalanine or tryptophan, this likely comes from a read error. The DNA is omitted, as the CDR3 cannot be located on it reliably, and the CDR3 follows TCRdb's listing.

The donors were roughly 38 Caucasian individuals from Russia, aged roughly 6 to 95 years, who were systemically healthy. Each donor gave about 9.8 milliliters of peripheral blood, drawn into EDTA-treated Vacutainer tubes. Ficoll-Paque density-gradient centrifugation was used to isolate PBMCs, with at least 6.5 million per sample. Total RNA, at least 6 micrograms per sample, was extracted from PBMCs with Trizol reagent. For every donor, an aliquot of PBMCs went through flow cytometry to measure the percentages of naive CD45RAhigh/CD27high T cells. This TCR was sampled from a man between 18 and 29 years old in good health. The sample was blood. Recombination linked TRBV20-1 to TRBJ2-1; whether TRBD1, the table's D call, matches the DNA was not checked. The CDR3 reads CSASTGLDGYTFGS.